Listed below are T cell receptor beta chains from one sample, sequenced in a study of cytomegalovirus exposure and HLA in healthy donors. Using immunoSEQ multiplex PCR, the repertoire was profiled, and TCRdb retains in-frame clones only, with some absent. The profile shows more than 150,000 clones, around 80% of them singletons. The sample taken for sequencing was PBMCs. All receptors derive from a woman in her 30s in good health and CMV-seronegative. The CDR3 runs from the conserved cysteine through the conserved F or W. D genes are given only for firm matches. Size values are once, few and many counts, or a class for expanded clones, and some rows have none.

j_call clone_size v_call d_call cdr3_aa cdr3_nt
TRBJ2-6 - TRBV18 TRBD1 CASSPPTGTGANGLTF TGTGCCAGCTCACCCCCCACAGGGACAGGGGCCAACGGCCTGACTTTC
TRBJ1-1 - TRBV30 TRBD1 CAWRRPGGTEAFF TGTGCCTGGAGGCGGCCAGGGGGCACTGAAGCTTTCTTT
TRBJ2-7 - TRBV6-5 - CASSYRSGELYEQYF TGTGCCAGCAGTTATCGGTCAGGGGAACTATACGAGCAGTACTTC
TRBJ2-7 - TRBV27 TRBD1 CASSLGDRTHEQYF TGTGCCAGCAGTTTAGGGGACAGGACCCACGAGCAGTACTTC
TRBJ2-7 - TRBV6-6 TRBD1 CASRDPDRAEQYF TGTGCCAGCAGAGACCCCGACAGGGCCGAGCAGTACTTC
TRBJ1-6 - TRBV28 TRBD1 CASSPQTGGVKSPLHF TGTGCCAGCAGCCCTCAGACAGGGGGAGTAAAGTCACCCCTCCACTTT
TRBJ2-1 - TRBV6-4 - CASSDEDEVSSYNEQFF TGTGCCAGCAGTGACGAAGATGAGGTTAGCTCCTACAATGAGCAGTTCTTC
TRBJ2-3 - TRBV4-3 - CASSPTSNTDTQYF TGCGCCAGCAGCCCGACTAGTAACACAGATACGCAGTATTTT
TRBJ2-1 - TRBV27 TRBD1 CASSFQTGSMQFF TGTGCCAGCAGTTTTCAGACAGGGTCAATGCAGTTCTTC
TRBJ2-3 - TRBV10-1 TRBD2 CASSEFRAGGTDTQYF TGCGCCAGCAGTGAGTTCCGAGCGGGGGGCACAGATACGCAGTATTTT
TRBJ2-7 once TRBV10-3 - CAISQGVEQYF TGTGCCATCAGTCAAGGGGTCGAGCAGTACTTC
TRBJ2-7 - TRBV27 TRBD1 CASSFGDRGYEQYF TGTGCCAGCAGTTTCGGGGACAGGGGGTACGAGCAGTACTTC
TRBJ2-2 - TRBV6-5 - CASSYSRNTGELFF TGTGCCAGCAGTTACTCTAGGAACACCGGGGAGCTGTTTTTT
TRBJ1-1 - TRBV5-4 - CASSLALFVPGTEAFF TGTGCCAGCAGCTTGGCATTGTTCGTCCCCGGCACTGAAGCTTTCTTT
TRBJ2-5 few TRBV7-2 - CASSLQGGQETQYF TGTGCCAGCAGCTTACAGGGAGGCCAAGAGACCCAGTACTTC
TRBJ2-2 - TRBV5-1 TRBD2 CASSLTSGTGELFF TGCGCCAGCAGCTTGACTAGCGGGACCGGGGAGCTGTTTTTT
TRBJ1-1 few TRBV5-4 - CASRERGYLVTEAFF TGTGCCAGCAGAGAAAGGGGTTATTTGGTGACTGAAGCTTTCTTT
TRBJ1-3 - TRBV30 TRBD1 CAWETTGGNTIYF TGTGCCTGGGAAACGACAGGGGGGAACACCATATATTTT
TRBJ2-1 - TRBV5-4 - CASSLGDNRVLYNEQFF TGTGCCAGCAGCTTGGGAGATAACAGGGTCCTCTACAATGAGCAGTTCTTC
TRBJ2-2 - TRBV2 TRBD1 CASSRDRADTGELFF TGTGCCAGCAGTCGGGACAGGGCCGACACCGGGGAGCTGTTTTTT
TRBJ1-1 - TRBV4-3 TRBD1 CASSQDWDRSTEAFF TGCGCCAGCAGCCAAGATTGGGACAGAAGTACTGAAGCTTTCTTT
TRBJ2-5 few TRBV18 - CASSRGGAVETQYF TGTGCCAGCTCCAGGGGAGGGGCGGTGGAGACCCAGTACTTC
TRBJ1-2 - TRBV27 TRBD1 CASSPDRDFYGYTF TGTGCCAGCAGTCCGGACAGGGATTTTTATGGCTACACCTTC
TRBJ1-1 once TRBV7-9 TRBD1 CASSLHGTGSGAEAFF TGTGCCAGCAGCCTCCACGGGACAGGGTCTGGGGCTGAAGCTTTCTTT
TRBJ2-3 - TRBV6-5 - CASKQNSFTDTQYF TGTGCCAGCAAACAGAACAGTTTCACAGATACGCAGTATTTT
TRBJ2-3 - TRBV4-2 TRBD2 CASSQGLPGLASGDTQYF TGTGCCAGCAGCCAAGGTCTACCGGGACTAGCCTCGGGGGATACGCAGTATTTT
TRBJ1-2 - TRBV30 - CAWSARVYGYTF TGTGCCTGGAGTGCTCGAGTTTATGGCTACACCTTC
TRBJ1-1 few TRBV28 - CASRVGGLGTEAFF TGTGCCAGCAGGGTCGGGGGGTTGGGCACTGAAGCTTTCTTT
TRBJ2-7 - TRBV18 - CASSRLEGNEQYF TGTGCCAGCTCACGTCTAGAGGGAAACGAGCAGTACTTC
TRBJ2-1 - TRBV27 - CASSLGLNNEQFF TGTGCCAGCAGTTTAGGGCTGAACAATGAGCAGTTCTTC
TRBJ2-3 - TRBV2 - CASRDRFLTDTQYF TGTGCCAGCAGGGACAGATTTTTAACAGATACGCAGTATTTT
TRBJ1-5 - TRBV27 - CASSSQGMISNQPQHF TGTGCCAGCAGTTCCCAGGGTATGATTAGCAATCAGCCCCAGCATTTT
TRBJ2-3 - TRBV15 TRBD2 CATSRVGGSTDTQYF TGTGCCACCAGCAGAGTGGGAGGGAGCACAGATACGCAGTATTTT
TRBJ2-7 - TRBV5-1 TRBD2 CASRIAGENEQYF TGCGCCAGCAGAATAGCGGGGGAGAACGAGCAGTACTTC
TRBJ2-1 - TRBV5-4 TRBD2 CASSLEGGSYNEQFF TGTGCCAGCAGCTTGGAGGGAGGGAGCTACAATGAGCAGTTCTTC
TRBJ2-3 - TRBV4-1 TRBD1 CASSPHRAQGGTDTQYF TGCGCCAGCAGCCCCCACCGAGCACAGGGGGGCACAGATACGCAGTATTTT
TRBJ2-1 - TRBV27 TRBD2 CASSFEGLVTYNEQFF TGTGCCAGCAGTTTCGAAGGACTAGTCACCTACAATGAGCAGTTCTTC
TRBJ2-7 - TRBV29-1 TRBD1 CSVDLPLGQAYEQYF TGCAGCGTTGACCTGCCTCTCGGACAGGCCTACGAGCAGTACTTC
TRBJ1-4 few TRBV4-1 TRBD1 CASSQDGTGGEKLFF TGCGCCAGCAGCCAAGACGGGACAGGGGGCGAAAAACTGTTTTTT
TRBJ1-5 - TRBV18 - CASSPRMKTDDSNQPQHF TGTGCCAGCTCACCCCGAATGAAGACAGACGATAGCAATCAGCCCCAGCATTTT
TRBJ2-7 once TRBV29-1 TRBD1 CSVDGTGVAYEQYF TGCAGCGTTGATGGGACAGGGGTGGCCTACGAGCAGTACTTC